This T cell receptor beta chain was sequenced during a study of shared T cell receptors in the human thymus. J gave up 4 bases and V 1 base, and 15 bases lay outside the gene matches. CDR1 SEHNR and CDR2 FQNEAQ come from the germline V gene (reference sequence). The CDR3 is 19 amino acids. TCRdb's table, derived via immunoSEQ multiplex PCR, lists solely in-frame clones and lacks some. The sample has hundreds of thousands of clones; approximately 87% are singletons. This sample was shared with a second study, whose subject was human thymus T cells. That source reports: Thymus was obtained from resections taken during corrective heart surgery. In thymic and blood repertoires alike, V and J usage looked biased.

The rearrangement uses TRBV7-9 and TRBJ2-4, with 8 bases lining up with TRBD2. The sequencing sample was made of thymocytes. The source is a boy younger than two with a congenital heart defect. The CDR3 DNA follows: TGTGCCAGCAGCTTAGGAGGGATAAGGAGACTAGCGCCGAAAAACATTCAGTACTTC. This codes for CASSLGGIRRLAPKNIQYF.